This record concerns one T cell receptor beta chain sequence. There are many counts of this clonotype. It lacks a known antigen. Base qualities were left out, and no much larger clone turns up one base away. The listed sequencing device is Illumina HiSeq 2500. Quantitative 5'-RACE with molecular barcodes was used to prepare TCR beta libraries. Concerning the study's data processing: Disease-linked TCR variants were identified with a new computational method built on a probabilistic model of VDJ rearrangement. TCRdb trimmed the raw reads at Q25, called clones with MiXCR and kept productive beta chains. Every distinct CDR3 protein forms one entry, paired with its most common genes and DNA. The V and J calls shown here were made by TCRdb, not taken from the authors' results. The sample yields roughly 180,000 distinct CDR3 sequences; 9.5% to 13% were counted once. The top ten clonotypes cover 25% to 35% of the sample.

The sample belongs to a study of CD8 T cells in ankylosing spondylitis (dated by TCRdb to between 2016 and 2019). General notes on the study: The study profiled T cell receptor beta repertoires in healthy donors and ankylosing spondylitis patients to find disease-linked TCR variants. The whole study cohort included over a hundred healthy donors and 20 to 30 ankylosing spondylitis patients. Peripheral blood was sampled, and synovial fluid was also collected from ankylosing spondylitis patients. General findings and caveats noted by the study authors: Blood from ankylosing spondylitis patients appeared to be characterized by a TCR beta motif made up of 8 or 9 highly homologous amino acid variants. Some of the motif variants had been reported before in the synovial fluid and blood of reactive arthritis patients, a finding that suggests common disease-initiation mechanisms. The disease-linked clones had a CD8+ phenotype and were found at relatively low frequencies in peripheral blood. Significant enrichment of the disease-linked clones was reported in matched synovial fluid samples from ankylosing spondylitis patients.

The CDR3 spans 14 residues, from the cysteine through the phenylalanine. CDR3 DNA only is kept here, 42 bases in frame from base 1. The V end loses 3 bases and the J end loses 6 bases, and a stretch of 15 bases separates them. Sequenced material: blood, either unsorted or a sorted T cell fraction (not recorded which). The chain links TRBV12-3 or TRBV12-4 with TRBJ2-7; the D gene remains uncertain. The source is a male donor with ankylosing spondylitis or in good health (not recorded which). The DNA sequence follows: TGTGCCAGCAGTTTGGGTCTCCCGCGCGCCGAGCAGTACTTC. It specifies CASSLGLPRAEQYF.